The 17 T cell receptor beta chains below come from one sample, sequenced in a study of post-analysis software for immune sequencing data. General study findings and limits: There were five TRBV segments more frequent in patients than controls, and TRBV5-6, TRBV5-1 and TRBV20-1 were among them.

Their antigens are not known. Carried by the TCR beta cDNA libraries were unique molecular identifiers. MiXCR, applied by TCRdb to the PCR reads, yields one record per CDR3 protein. The data hold roughly 400,000 distinct CDR3 sequences, with less than 40% observed a single time. Source material: blood. These receptors all stem from a girl aged 2 to 10 with multiple sclerosis.

The rearrangement joins TRBV5-8 to TRBJ1-2; 7 bases are shared with TRBD1. Germline values: CDR1 SGHTS, CDR2 YDEGEE. This CDR3 region has 15 residues. V dropped 0 bases and J dropped 6; count of bases not matched to a gene: 8. The CDR3 loop reads CASSLEHDRAHGYTF. CDR3 DNA sequence: TGTGCCAGCAGCTTGGAGCACGACAGGGCCCATGGCTACACCTTC. The variable domain in full, completed from reference TRBV5-8 and TRBJ1-2, reads EAGVTQSPTHLIKTRGQQATLRCSPISGHTSVYWYQQALGLGLQFLLWYDEGEERNRGNFPPRFSGRQFPNYSSELNVNALELEDSALYLCASSLEHDRAHGYTFGSGTRLTVV.

The gene calls are TRBV14 and TRBJ2-1, with 12 bases matching TRBD2. CDR1 and CDR2 from the germline V gene are SGHDN and FVKESK. V dropped 3 bases and J dropped 9; count of bases not matched to a gene: 12. The CDR3 extends over 17 amino acids. The CDR3 loop is CASSQVLYTSGRTEQFF. The CDR3 nucleotides are TGTGCCAGCAGCCAGGTCCTTTATACTAGCGGGAGGACTGAGCAGTTCTTC.

The sample holds a few counts of this clonotype. This sequence joins TRBV3-1 and TRBJ2-1; TRBD1 agrees at 9 bases. Germline V lookup: CDR1 LGHDT, CDR2 YNNKEL (reference sequence). J was trimmed by 3 bases and V by 8 bases; bases with no gene match: 5. This CDR3 has 14 amino acids. CDR3 in DNA: TGTGCCAGCTCCCGGACAGGGGACTACAATGAGCAGTTCTTC. This gives the protein CASSRTGDYNEQFF.

The V call is TRBV18, the J call TRBJ1-1; no clear D. This CDR3 is 12 amino acids long. Germline-derived CDR1 and CDR2 are KGHSH and LQKENI. The ends were cut back, 6 bases at V and 7 bases at J, with 12 bases in the middle. In DNA, the CDR3 is TGTGCCAGCTCGACCACGAATGGTGAAGCTTTCTTT. Translated, it gives CASSTTNGEAFF.

Turning to this clonotype: One junction end disagrees with the germline gene, perhaps due to a read error. This chain uses TRBV27 with TRBJ1-2; possible D gene TRBD1, 5 bases. Germline CDR1 is MNHEY and CDR2 is SMNVEV (reference sequence). This CDR3 is built from 15 residues. The CDR3 DNA reads as TGTGCCGGCAGTTTACAGGCAACCTTAAACTATGGCTACACCTTC. Protein sequence: CAGSLQATLNYGYTF.

There are a few counts of this clonotype. The chain has TRBV24-1 and TRBJ2-3; the D is unclear. The CDR3 has 11 amino acids. Germline loops: CDR1 KGHDR, CDR2 SFDVKD. V was cut by 4 bases and J by 2 bases, with 0 bases left in between. The DNA of the CDR3 is TGTGCCACCAGTGACACAGATACGCAGTATTTT. As protein: CATSDTDTQYF.

This clonotype was counted only a few times. The genes are TRBV7-9 and TRBJ2-7; 7 bases match TRBD1. V lost 5 bases, J lost 5 bases, and 9 bases stayed unmatched. The germline V gene encodes CDR1 SEHNR and CDR2 FQNEAQ (reference sequence). CDR3 length equals 14 residues. The CDR3 loop is CASSQTGSSHEQYF. CDR3 nucleotide sequence: TGTGCCAGCAGCCAGACAGGGAGTTCCCACGAGCAGTACTTC.

In this sample, this clonotype turned up a few times. The rearrangement links TRBV10-3 to TRBJ2-1; maybe TRBD1 (5 bases). The CDR3 is made up of 14 amino acids. Deletions cut 6 bases from V and 3 bases from J, with 12 bases between. Germline CDR1 ENHRY, CDR2 SYGVKD. This CDR3 reads CAIRQGPYYNEQFF. CDR3 nucleotides: TGTGCCATCAGGCAGGGTCCCTACTACAATGAGCAGTTCTTC.

The rearrangement joins TRBV5-1 to TRBJ2-1; maybe TRBD2 (5 bases). The V gene lost 5 bases and the J gene lost 9 bases, with 18 bases spanning the gap. The CDR3 length is 14 residues. The germline V gene has CDR1 SGHRS and CDR2 YFSETQ. The CDR3 is CASREALAVGEQFF. The CDR3, as DNA: TGCGCCAGCAGAGAAGCCCTAGCCGTAGGTGAGCAGTTCTTC.

The chain uses TRBV29-1 and TRBJ2-1; no clear D. The J call is in doubt because the DNA end fits TRBJ2-7 better. The germline gives CDR1 SQVTM, CDR2 ANQGSEA. The CDR3 length is 14 residues. This CDR3 reads CSVDGESSYNEQYF. In DNA form, the CDR3 reads TGCAGCGTTGATGGCGAGAGCTCCTACAATGAGCAGTACTTC.

V and J are TRBV5-1 and TRBJ2-1; 9 nucleotides match TRBD2. The V segment lost 4 bases and the J segment 6 bases; nucleotides outside the gene matches: 5. This CDR3 has 14 residues. Germline-derived CDR1 and CDR2 are SGHRS and YFSETQ. The CDR3 reads CASSPLAGGNEQFF. CDR3 coding DNA: TGCGCCAGCAGCCCACTAGCGGGTGGCAATGAGCAGTTCTTC.

The V call is TRBV28, the J call TRBJ1-6, with no clear D. The V and J ends lost 3 bases and 8 bases respectively, with 14 bases between them. Germline V CDR1 and CDR2: MDHEN, SYDVKM. The CDR3 runs to 15 residues. DNA for the CDR3: TGTGCCAGCAGTTTCAGTCCCCACCCGGATTCACCCCTCCACTTT. Translated, it gives CASSFSPHPDSPLHF.

This clonotype was counted a few times. The chain carries TRBV4-1 and TRBJ2-1; 8 nucleotides line up with TRBD2. The CDR3 sequence is 15 residues long. Trimming removed 4 bases from V and 6 bases from J; junction bases left unmatched: 8. Germline V gene lookup returns CDR1 MGHRA and CDR2 YSYEKL. The CDR3 reads CASSRLAGTFNEQFF. DNA of the CDR3: TGCGCCAGCAGCCGTCTAGCGGGTACTTTCAATGAGCAGTTCTTC.

The rearrangement uses TRBV11-2 and TRBJ2-3; 7 bases match TRBD1. The germline CDR1 and CDR2 sequences are SGHAT and FQNNGV. This CDR3 region has 14 residues. Trimming at V came to 5 bases and at J to 5 bases, leaving 7 bases not matched to a gene. CDR3 bases: TGTGCCAGCAGCCCAACAGGGGACCAAGATACGCAGTATTTT. Residues: CASSPTGDQDTQYF.

The gene calls are TRBV20-1 and TRBJ2-5; 9 positions match TRBD1. Matching the DNA end better, TRBJ2-7 makes the J call doubtful. This CDR3 spans 15 amino acids. The V gene's germline CDR1 is DFQATT and CDR2 SNEGSKA (reference sequence). Here the CDR3 DNA reads TGCAGTGCGAAGGGATGGGGACAGGGTTTCTACGAGCAGTACTTC. Translating gives CSAKGWGQGFYEQYF.

This clonotype was observed a handful of times. V is TRBV12-5 and J is TRBJ1-5; 11 bases align to TRBD1. Germline V CDR1 and CDR2: LGHNT, FRNRAP. The CDR3 contains 17 residues. V shed 1 base, J shed 6 bases, and the junction held 8 bases outside the gene matches. The DNA for the CDR3 is TGTGCTAGTGGTTTGGATGTGGGACAGGGGGTGGGTCAGCCCCAGCATTTT. Residues: CASGLDVGQGVGQPQHF.

This chain joins TRBV11-2 and TRBJ1-5; tentatively, D is TRBD1 (5 bases). Germline V CDR1 and CDR2: SGHAT, FQNNGV. The CDR3 loop spans 15 amino acids. Trimming left V 5 bases short and J 0 bases short, with 11 bases between. As DNA, the CDR3 is TGTGCCAGCAGCCCCGGGACGGTTAGCAATCAGCCCCAGCATTTT. This gives the protein CASSPGTVSNQPQHF. Variable domain in full (rest from reference TRBV11-2 and TRBJ1-5): EAGVAQSPRYKIIEKRQSVAFWCNPISGHATLYWYQQILGQGPKLLIQFQNNGVVDDSQLPKDRFSAERLKGVDSTLKIQPAKLEDSAVYLCASSPGTVSNQPQHFGDGTRLSIL.